The clone carrying this T cell receptor beta chain turned up a few times. What it binds is not known. The authors reverse transcribed all of the isolated RNA, so sequencing captured expressed TCRB transcripts. The repertoire was sequenced with immunoSEQ multiplex PCR; TCRdb's copy has only in-frame clones and lacks some. The sample includes about 370,000 clones, 9.6% of them seen just once. The source of the sample is a study of beta chain features in type 1 diabetes. Study outcomes and limitations: A possible short-template PCR bias applies equally to patients and controls. Among patients with Type 1 diabetes, TCRB CDR3s were moderately but significantly shorter in every one of the four CD4+ subsets.

Purity exceeded 98% in all sorted populations. Trimming left V 1 base short and J 5 bases short, with 6 bases between. The CDR3 sequence is 11 residues long. Per the germline V gene, CDR1 is DFQATT and CDR2 is SNEGSKA (reference sequence). The chain carries TRBV20-1 and TRBJ2-7; possible D gene TRBD2, 5 bases. The sample consisted of central memory CD4+ T cells from blood. This clonotype was obtained from a man aged 25-45 years with type 1 diabetes. The CDR3 sequence is CSARGENEQYF. In DNA form, the CDR3 reads TGCAGTGCTAGAGGGGAGAACGAGCAGTACTTC.